Following are 30 T cell receptor beta chains from one sample sequenced in a study of tumor and adjacent non-tumor tissue in lung cancer. No cell sorting was done before RNA was extracted from the tissue. A modified ARM-PCR protocol with three rounds of nested PCR amplified TCRbeta. TCRdb recomputed calls from the multiplex PCR reads with MiXCR, one row per CDR3 protein. The repertoire holds approximately 120,000 distinct CDR3 sequences, with roughly 80% as singletons. Input material: lung tumor tissue. These receptors were taken from a woman aged 55 to 70 with non-small cell lung cancer.

As to this clonotype: Just one base apart from a much larger clone, this may be a read error. V usage is TRBV28 and J usage is TRBJ2-1; D tentatively fits TRBD1 or TRBD2 (5 bases each). CDR1 is MDHEN and CDR2 is SYDVKM in the germline V gene. There are 14 residues in the CDR3. Trimming stripped 5 bases from V and 9 bases from J, with 17 bases between. The CDR3 protein is CASSPLLGPPEQFF. CDR3 coding DNA: TGTGCCAGCAGTCCCCTCCTGGGACCGCCTGAGCAGTTCTTC.

Comment on this clonotype: One end of the junction does not line up with germline, which may come from a read error. The V call is TRBV7-8, the J call TRBJ2-1, with 9 bases matching TRBD2. The length of the CDR3 is 16 residues. The germline V gene has CDR1 SGHVS and CDR2 FQNEAQ. Here the CDR3 DNA reads TGTGCCAACAGCTTAGTGGCTAGCGGGATTAACAATGAGCAGTTCTTC. Protein sequence: CANSLVASGINNEQFF.

This clonotype was counted a few times. A much larger clone sits a single nucleotide away, making a read error possible. The chain links TRBV6-2 or TRBV6-3 to TRBJ2-7; 8 bases align to TRBD2. Germline loops: CDR1 MNHEY, CDR2 SVGEGT. The CDR3 contains 15 residues. Germline trimming cut 3 bases from V and 8 bases from J; bases unmatched to any gene: 12. CDR3 loop: CASSYPSGLLYKQYF. CDR3 DNA sequence: TGTGCCAGCAGTTATCCTAGCGGGTTGTTATACAAGCAGTACTTC.

Of note for this clonotype: A read error may be the cause here, since a much bigger clone is one base away. This chain uses TRBV20-1 with TRBJ2-2, with TRBD2 as a possible D gene (6 bases). The CDR3 has 15 residues. Germline lookup yields CDR1 DFQATT and CDR2 SNEGSKA (reference sequence). V was shortened by 5 bases and J by 4 bases, with 17 bases between the two germline ends. CDR3 protein: CSAPTYSGITGELFF. The CDR3 DNA sequence: TGCAGTGCTCCTACCTATAGCGGTATCACCGGGGAGCTGTTTTTT.

The chain employs TRBV20-1 and TRBJ2-3; D is unresolved. Germline V gene data show CDR1 as DFQATT and CDR2 as SNEGSKA (reference sequence). The CDR3 totals 16 residues. The germline V and J ends were trimmed by 3 bases and 3 bases, with 19 bases remaining between them. CDR3 in amino acids: CSASYPPGLCTDTQYF. The CDR3 bases are TGCAGTGCTAGTTACCCACCTGGCCTGTGTACAGATACGCAGTATTTT.

This clonotype was counted only a few times. Since a much larger clone is just one base distant, this may be a read error. The chain carries TRBV5-5 and TRBJ1-2, with a possible D match to TRBD1 (6 bases). Germline V gene sequence: CDR1 SGHKS, CDR2 YYEKEE (reference sequence). This CDR3 contains 13 residues. The V end lost 3 bases, the J end lost 2 bases, and 8 bases lay between the germline ends. In DNA form, the CDR3 reads TGTGCCAGCAGCTCAGGGACAAACTATGGCTACACCTTC. It translates to CASSSGTNYGYTF.

Concerning this clonotype itself: No conserved phenylalanine or tryptophan ends this CDR3, so it is likely a read error. V gene TRBV29-1 combines with J gene TRBJ2-1; 9 nucleotides align to TRBD1. This CDR3 contains 13 residues. Germline trimming cut 6 bases from V and 4 bases from J; bases unmatched to any gene: 4. The germline gives CDR1 SQVTM, CDR2 ANQGSEA. CDR3 residues: CSVKGQGYNEQFL. CDR3 bases: TGCAGCGTGAAGGGACAGGGTTACAATGAGCAGTTCCTC.

V and J are TRBV5-1 and TRBJ2-1, with TRBD1 matching 8 bases. The CDR3 totals 14 residues. The V segment lost 7 bases and the J segment 6 bases; nucleotides outside the gene matches: 9. Germline values: CDR1 SGHRS, CDR2 YFSETQ. As DNA, the CDR3 is TGCGCCAGCCGCCTTCGGACAGGGTTCAATGAGCAGTTCTTC. This codes for CASRLRTGFNEQFF.

This clonotype was counted a single time. The genes are TRBV4-3 and TRBJ1-1; D unresolved. This CDR3 is 17 amino acids long. V gave up 0 bases and J gave up 7 bases, with 21 bases separating them. Per germline, CDR1 LGHNA and CDR2 YSLEER. CDR3 coding DNA: TGCGCCAGCAGCCAAGATGAGATAGGGTCCCTGGGTATTGAAGCTTTCTTT. Translating gives CASSQDEIGSLGIEAFF.

This clonotype was counted many times. The rearrangement uses TRBV6-2 or TRBV6-3 and TRBJ2-1; 9 bases align to TRBD2. The V gene's germline CDR1 is MNHEY and CDR2 SVGEGT. This CDR3 is built from 17 residues. The V gene end was trimmed by 4 bases and the J gene end by 1 base; junction bases not matched to a gene: 8. CDR3 sequence: CASSFSGRIVSYNEQFF. The CDR3 DNA sequence: TGTGCCAGCAGTTTTAGCGGGAGAATTGTATCCTACAATGAGCAGTTCTTC.

Points on this clonotype: At one end the junction does not follow the germline gene, possibly because of a read error. The DNA for the CDR3 is TGTTCCAGCAGCTTAGGAGTAGGGTACACTGAAACTTTCTTT. Translating it yields CSSSLGVGYTETFF. The chain couples TRBV11-2 to TRBJ1-1; D is unclear. Germline V gene lookup returns CDR1 SGHAT and CDR2 FQNNGV. The CDR3 has 14 residues.

This clonotype was counted only a few times. This may come from a read error, since a much larger clone is one base off. The rearrangement joins TRBV4-2 to TRBJ1-2; D call uncertain. Germline CDR1 reads LGHNA; CDR2 reads YNFKEQ. V dropped 2 bases and J dropped 4 bases, with 14 bases sitting between them. This CDR3 is built from 15 residues. CDR3 loop: CASSQLALPSYGYTF. DNA of the CDR3: TGTGCCAGCAGCCAATTGGCCCTACCCAGCTATGGCTACACCTTC.

The chain uses TRBV5-1 and TRBJ2-6, with D perhaps matching TRBD2 (5 bases). Trimming stripped 10 bases from V and 2 bases from J, with 13 bases between. Germline CDR1 reads SGHRS; CDR2 reads YFSETQ. CDR3 length equals 14 residues. This CDR3 reads CASKAAPGANVLTF. CDR3 bases: TGCGCCTCCAAAGCGGCTCCTGGGGCCAACGTCCTGACTTTC.

The chain recombines TRBV6-6 with TRBJ1-4, with D possibly matching TRBD1 (5 bases). Trimming took 0 bases from V and 6 from J, leaving 17 bases between them. CDR1 and CDR2 from the germline V gene are MNHNY and SVGAGI (reference sequence). The CDR3 is 17 residues long. CDR3 nucleotides: TGTGCCAGCAGTTACTCGATCCGGGGCGTCCCTGATGAAAAACTGTTTTTT. It encodes CASSYSIRGVPDEKLFF.

This clonotype was counted many times. This sequence joins TRBV6-2 or TRBV6-3 and TRBJ2-1, with D unclear. Trimming took 2 bases from V and 10 from J, leaving 12 bases between them. Germline CDR1 MNHEY, CDR2 SVGEGT. This CDR3 has 13 residues. CDR3 sequence reads: CASSYTGTEEQFF. The CDR3 nucleotides are TGTGCCAGCAGTTACACCGGAACGGAGGAGCAGTTCTTC.

A word on this clonotype: A much larger clonotype is one base distant, so this may be a read error. The V gene is TRBV6-6, the J gene TRBJ1-1, with 7 positions matching TRBD1. From germline, CDR1 is MNHNY and CDR2 SVGAGI (reference sequence). The CDR3 spans 14 residues. The CDR3 spells CVSSQDRARPEAFF. The CDR3 DNA follows: TGTGTCAGCAGCCAAGACAGGGCCAGACCTGAAGCTTTCTTT.

About this clonotype: Germline is not matched at one junction end, which may reflect a read error. This rearrangement joins TRBV11-2 to TRBJ2-1; a weak D match, TRBD2 (5 bases). CDR3 length: 13 amino acids. The germline gives CDR1 SGHAT, CDR2 FQNNGV. The DNA for the CDR3 is TGTGCGAGCAGAGGGCGGATTCGCAATGAGCAGTTCTTC. Protein: CASRGRIRNEQFF.

Regarding this clonotype: Germline is not matched at one junction end, which may reflect a read error. The J gene is TRBJ2-1, the V gene TRBV11-1; D remains unclear. This CDR3 has 14 amino acids. The germline gives CDR1 SGHAT, CDR2 FQDESV (reference sequence). Written as DNA, the CDR3 is TGTGCCAGCAGCTTCCCCCCCAGTTACAATGAGCAGCTCTTC. Residues: CASSFPPSYNEQLF.

The chain couples TRBV11-2 to TRBJ2-1; 8 bases match TRBD2. Losses at the gene ends were 1 base for V and 6 bases for J; bases not matched to a gene: 5. The CDR3 runs to 15 residues. CDR1 and CDR2 from the germline V gene are SGHAT and FQNNGV. The CDR3 sequence is CASSLGPAGGNEQFF. CDR3 DNA sequence: TGTGCCAGCAGCTTAGGGCCCGCGGGAGGCAATGAGCAGTTCTTC.

The chain has TRBV12-3 or TRBV12-4 and TRBJ1-2; 7 bases fit TRBD1. V trimming: 3 bases; J trimming: 5 bases; junction bases outside the gene matches: 9. This CDR3 is 15 amino acids long. The CDR3 coding sequence is TGTGCCAGCAGTTTCGGGACAGATGGGGATTATGGCTACACCTTC. Amino acids: CASSFGTDGDYGYTF.

The rearrangement joins TRBV20-1 to TRBJ2-1; D unclear. This CDR3 has 9 amino acids. Germline-derived CDR1 and CDR2 are DFQATT and SNEGSKA (reference sequence). CDR3 coding DNA: TGCGTTGCCGGGAATGAGCAGTTCTTC. Translation gives CVAGNEQFF.

On this clonotype itself: This sequence may be a read error, since a much larger clone differs from it by one base. J is TRBJ1-4 and V is TRBV4-3, with D unclear. V lost 4 bases and J 0 bases, leaving 12 bases between the germline ends. The CDR3 runs to 16 residues. Germline CDR1 LGHNA, CDR2 YSLEER. The CDR3 DNA follows: TGCGCCAGCAGCCTGGAAAGGGTTGCAACTAATGAAAAACTGTTTTTT. Amino acid sequence: CASSLERVATNEKLFF.

This clonotype was observed a few times. The chain employs TRBV11-1 and TRBJ2-7; possibly TRBD1 for D (5 bases). The CDR3 spans 12 residues. V lost 4 bases and J lost 4, with 8 bases in between. Germline loops: CDR1 SGHAT, CDR2 FQDESV (reference sequence). The CDR3 here is CASSSDRYEQYF. CDR3 DNA: TGTGCCAGCAGCTCTGACAGATACGAGCAGTACTTC.

Points on this clonotype: The junction shows a germline mismatch at one end, possibly a read error. CDR3 in DNA: TGTGCCAGCATCCCTAATACAGGGGGATCTACTGGGGTCAACTTCCTGACTTTC. This sequence encodes CASIPNTGGSTGVNFLTF. The chain employs TRBV12-3 or TRBV12-4 and TRBJ2-6, with 8 bases lining up with TRBD1. The CDR3 runs to 18 residues.

Remarks on this clonotype: A read error may produce the germline difference seen at one junction end. J is TRBJ2-7 and V is TRBV11-2, with D unclear. The CDR3 is made up of 11 amino acids. Per germline, CDR1 SGHAT and CDR2 FQNNGV. Here the CDR3 reads CASSLVSEQYF. DNA of the CDR3: TGTGCCAGCAGTTTAGTCTCCGAGCAGTACTTC.

The J gene is TRBJ1-1, the V gene TRBV6-5; 7 bases are shared with TRBD1. The ends lost 8 bases at V and 3 bases at J; junction bases unmatched: 12. Germline CDR1 is MNHEY and CDR2 is SVGAGI. The CDR3 is made up of 15 amino acids. CDR3 nucleotide sequence: TGTGCCAGCGGCTACTCGACAGGGTATGACACTGAAGCTTTCTTT. It is translated as CASGYSTGYDTEAFF.

The chain uses TRBV4-3 and TRBJ2-3; D gene unclear. Trimming removed 0 bases from V and 3 bases from J, with 13 bases in between. This CDR3 comprises 16 residues. CDR1 is LGHNA, CDR2 YSLEER, per germline. CDR3 nucleotides: TGCGCCAGCAGCCAAGATCATGGAGTGGGGACAGATACGCAGTATTTT. It specifies CASSQDHGVGTDTQYF.

Comment on this clonotype: Here the CDR3 omits its conserved ending phenylalanine or tryptophan, so a read error is the likely source. The chain has TRBV20-1 and TRBJ1-5; D unresolved. This CDR3 spans 17 amino acids. Germline values: CDR1 DFQATT, CDR2 SNEGSKA (reference sequence). V lost 0 bases and J lost 0, with 15 bases in between. CDR3 amino acids: CSARDSRAGSSNQPQHL. CDR3 coding DNA: TGCAGTGCTAGAGATTCTAGGGCAGGTTCTAGCAATCAGCCCCAGCATTTG.

For this clonotype: A single base separates this from a much larger clone, so it may be a read error. The CDR3: CASSQESRGGQGAKNVQYF. The DNA for the CDR3 is TGTGCCAGCAGCCAAGAATCACGGGGGGGCCAGGGGGCCAAAAACGTTCAGTACTTC. V is TRBV14 and J is TRBJ2-4; either TRBD1 or TRBD2 may supply D (8 bases each). The CDR3 covers 19 residues. Looked up from germline, CDR1 is SGHDN and CDR2 is FVKESK.

The rearrangement links TRBV20-1 to TRBJ1-5, with D possibly being TRBD1 (5 bases). The J call may be faulty, since TRBJ2-3 better matches the DNA end. This CDR3 region has 12 residues. CDR1 and CDR2 (germline): DFQATT, SNEGSKA (reference sequence). The CDR3 here is CSARQGSQPQYF. The CDR3 DNA reads as TGCAGTGCTAGGCAGGGTAGTCAGCCCCAGTATTTT.